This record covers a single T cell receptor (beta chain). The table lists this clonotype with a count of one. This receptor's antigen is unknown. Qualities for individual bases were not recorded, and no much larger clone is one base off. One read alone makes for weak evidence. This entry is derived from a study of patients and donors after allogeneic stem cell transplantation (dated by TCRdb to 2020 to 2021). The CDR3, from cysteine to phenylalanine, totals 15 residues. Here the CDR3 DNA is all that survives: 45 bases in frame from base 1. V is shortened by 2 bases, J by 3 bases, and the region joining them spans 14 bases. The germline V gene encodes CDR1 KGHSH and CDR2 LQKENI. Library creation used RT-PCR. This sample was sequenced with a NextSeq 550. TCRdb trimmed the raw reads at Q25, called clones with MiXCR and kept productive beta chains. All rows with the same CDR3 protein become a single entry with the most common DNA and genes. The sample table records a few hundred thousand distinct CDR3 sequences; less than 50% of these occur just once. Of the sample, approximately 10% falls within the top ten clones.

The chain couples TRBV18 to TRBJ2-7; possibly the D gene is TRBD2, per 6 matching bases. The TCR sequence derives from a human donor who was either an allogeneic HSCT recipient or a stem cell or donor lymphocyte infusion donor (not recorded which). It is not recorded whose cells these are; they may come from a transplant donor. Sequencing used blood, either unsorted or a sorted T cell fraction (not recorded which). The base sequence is TGTGCCAGCTCACCAAAGAGAGGAGGGGTCTACGAGCAGTACTTC. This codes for CASSPKRGGVYEQYF.